Each of the 31 T cell receptor beta chains below was sequenced from the same sample in a study of cytomegalovirus exposure and HLA in healthy donors. Use of 60 Vbeta and 13 Jbeta primers characterized the PCR. The method was immunoSEQ multiplex PCR; TCRdb's version includes in-frame clones alone and lacks a portion of them. The table includes more than 100,000 clones, 50% to 80% detected once. Sequenced input: PBMCs. The receptor set was obtained from a woman in her thirties or forties in good health and CMV-seropositive.

The chain combines TRBV7-6 with TRBJ2-5, with D possibly matching TRBD1 (5 bases). The CDR3 spans 13 residues. The V end was cut by 4 bases, the J end by 5 bases, with 11 bases between. Germline values: CDR1 SGHVS, CDR2 FNYEAQ. The CDR3 bases are TGTGCCAGCAGCTCAGGGTTCAGGGAGACCCAGTACTTC. It translates to CASSSGFRETQYF. The full variable domain, in which reference TRBV7-6 and TRBJ2-5 provide the parts outside the CDR3, is GAGVSQSPRYKVTKRGQDVALRCDPISGHVSLYWYRQALGQGPEFLTYFNYEAQQDKSGLPNDRFSAERPEGSISTLTIQRTEQRDSAMYRCASSSGFRETQYFGPGTRLLVL.

The chain uses TRBV19 and TRBJ2-7; 8 nucleotides agree with TRBD2. The CDR3 spans 14 residues. The germline V gene encodes CDR1 LNHDA and CDR2 SQIVND (reference sequence). Unmatched junction bases numbered 8, after V lost 5 bases and J lost 5 bases. The CDR3 coding sequence is TGTGCCAGTAGTTTCCAGCGGGAGTCAAACGAGCAGTACTTC. Its translation: CASSFQRESNEQYF.

This sequence joins TRBV5-1 and TRBJ1-1; the D gene is possibly TRBD1 (5 bases). Per germline, CDR1 SGHRS and CDR2 YFSETQ. The ends were cut back, 4 bases at V and 1 base at J, with 11 bases in the middle. The CDR3 loop spans 14 amino acids. The CDR3 loop is CASSNRWENTEAFF. CDR3 DNA sequence: TGCGCCAGCAGCAACAGGTGGGAGAACACTGAAGCTTTCTTT.

This rearrangement joins TRBV9 to TRBJ2-7; the D gene is possibly TRBD1 (6 bases). Germline values: CDR1 SGDLS, CDR2 YYNGEE. V was clipped by 6 bases and J by 6 bases, with 28 bases between them. This CDR3 is built from 17 residues. DNA of the CDR3: TGTGCCAGCACTCCACAGGGTGACGGTTGGGCTCCTATCGAGCAGTACTTC. It encodes CASTPQGDGWAPIEQYF.

This clone has only one observation. V usage is TRBV5-4 and J usage is TRBJ2-3; 9 bases match TRBD1. The CDR3 is made up of 17 amino acids. The V segment lost 4 bases and the J segment 5 bases; nucleotides outside the gene matches: 14. In germline, CDR1 is SGHNT, CDR2 YYREEE (reference sequence). The CDR3 loop is CASSLQQGATSGDTQYF. The CDR3 DNA reads TGTGCCAGCAGCCTACAACAGGGGGCGACCTCTGGAGATACGCAGTATTTT.

As concerns this clone: Other DNA sequences within the sample encode an identical CDR3. This rearrangement joins TRBV20-1 to TRBJ2-1; D possibly corresponds to TRBD2 (6 bases). The CDR3 has 11 amino acids. The V end lost 6 bases, the J end lost 3 bases, and 6 bases lay between the germline ends. CDR1 and CDR2 (germline): DFQATT, SNEGSKA (reference sequence). CDR3 coding DNA: TGCAGTGCCGGGAGCTACAATGAGCAGTTCTTC. This sequence encodes CSAGSYNEQFF.

Only a few counts were recorded for this clone. The chain links TRBV7-9 to TRBJ1-1; D is uncertain. Trimming shortened V by 2 bases and J by 8 bases, and 9 bases separated the two germline ends. This CDR3 has 12 amino acids. Per the germline V gene, CDR1 is SEHNR and CDR2 is FQNEAQ (reference sequence). The CDR3 protein is CASSLTVTEAFF. The CDR3 coding sequence is TGTGCCAGCAGCTTAACGGTAACGGAAGCTTTCTTT. The complete variable domain, with remaining parts taken from reference TRBV7-9 and TRBJ1-1, reads DTGVSQNPRHKITKRGQNVTFRCDPISEHNRLYWYRQTLGQGPEFLTYFQNEAQLEKSRLLSDRFSAERPKGSFSTLEIQRTEQGDSAMYLCASSLTVTEAFFGQGTRLTVV.

This clone was picked up one time. CDR3 coding DNA: TGTGCCAGCTCCCGAGGGGAGGCCGGGGAGCTGTTTTTT. Translation: CASSRGEAGELFF. The chain has TRBV18 and TRBJ2-2; TRBD2 might be the D (6 bases). Trimming removed 6 bases at V and 6 bases at J, with 11 bases between. This CDR3 has 13 amino acids. Germline CDR1 reads KGHSH; CDR2 reads LQKENI.

CDR3 in amino acids: CASSLALGWGRDYEQYF. Written as DNA, the CDR3 is TGTGCCAGCAGCTTGGCGTTAGGATGGGGGAGGGACTACGAGCAGTACTTC. The chain uses TRBV5-5 and TRBJ2-7; 7 nucleotides agree with TRBD2. The CDR3 length is 17 residues. V dropped 0 bases and J dropped 3; count of bases not matched to a gene: 12. Germline V gene data show CDR1 as SGHKS and CDR2 as YYEKEE (reference sequence).

A few counts support this clone. CDR3 in amino acids: CASSHQAPPFDEQFF. CDR3 nucleotides: TGTGCCAGCAGTCACCAAGCTCCCCCCTTCGATGAGCAGTTCTTC. The genes are TRBV6-1 and TRBJ2-1; the D is unclear. The CDR3 is made up of 15 amino acids. V was trimmed by 5 bases and J by 8 bases, leaving 19 bases between them. Per germline, CDR1 MNHNS and CDR2 SASEGT.

The chain joins TRBV19 to TRBJ2-2, with D uncertain. The V end lost 3 bases, the J end lost 5 bases, and 4 bases lay between the germline ends. Germline CDR1 is LNHDA and CDR2 is SQIVND (reference sequence). The CDR3 extends over 12 amino acids. DNA of the CDR3: TGTGCCAGTAGTATGACTACCGGGGAGCTGTTTTTT. It yields the protein CASSMTTGELFF.

J is TRBJ1-3 and V is TRBV14, with D uncertain. Germline CDR1 and CDR2: SGHDN and FVKESK. The ends were cut back, 1 base at V and 7 bases at J, with 8 bases in the middle. This CDR3 is built from 13 residues. CDR3 coding DNA: TGTGCCAGCAGCCAAGCCCTTCGGAACACCATATATTTT. Its translation: CASSQALRNTIYF.

J is TRBJ1-4 and V is TRBV19; D possibly corresponds to TRBD1 (6 bases). CDR3 length: 12 residues. Trimming took 9 bases from V and 8 from J, leaving 13 bases between them. Germline CDR1 reads LNHDA; CDR2 reads SQIVND (reference sequence). The CDR3 DNA is TGTGCCAGCCGAACAGGGTGGGAAAAACTGTTTTTT. Its protein is CASRTGWEKLFF.

This rearrangement joins TRBV19 to TRBJ1-1, with D possibly TRBD1 on 5 matching bases. The CDR3 extends over 15 amino acids. Trimming removed 3 bases at V and 3 bases at J, with 14 bases between. Germline lookup yields CDR1 LNHDA and CDR2 SQIVND (reference sequence). The CDR3 protein is CASSIWGVTYTEAFF. The CDR3 nucleotides are TGTGCCAGTAGTATCTGGGGGGTGACCTACACTGAAGCTTTCTTT.

Concerning this clone itself: Germline is not matched at one junction end, which may reflect a read error. The chain is built from TRBV27 and TRBJ1-2; D ambiguous. Germline CDR1 is MNHEY and CDR2 is SMNVEV (reference sequence). This CDR3 contains 15 residues. CDR3 protein: CASSLVGAPSYGYPF. CDR3 nucleotide sequence: TGTGCCAGCAGTCTTGTGGGTGCCCCTAGCTATGGCTACCCCTTC.

The genes are TRBV6-5 and TRBJ2-7, with D tentatively TRBD1 (5 bases). From germline, CDR1 is MNHEY and CDR2 SVGAGI. The V gene lost 0 bases and the J gene lost 4 bases, with 16 bases spanning the gap. The CDR3 sequence is 16 residues long. The DNA for the CDR3 is TGTGCCAGCAGTTACTCATCTCTTAGGGGCTTTTACGAGCAGTACTTC. Translating it yields CASSYSSLRGFYEQYF.

This clone was detected only once. The chain has TRBV7-8 and TRBJ2-7; 13 positions match TRBD2. The ends lost 3 bases at V and 0 bases at J; junction bases unmatched: 8. CDR1 SGHVS and CDR2 FQNEAQ come from the germline V gene. There are 18 residues in the CDR3. The chain's CDR3 is CASSFGTSGTRSSYEQYF. In nucleotides, the CDR3 is TGTGCCAGCAGCTTTGGGACTAGCGGGACCCGGAGCTCCTACGAGCAGTACTTC.

The V call is TRBV6-5, the J call TRBJ2-2, with D possibly matching TRBD2 (6 bases). V was pared by 8 bases and J by 1 base, with 11 bases between. The CDR3 length is 14 residues. The germline gives CDR1 MNHEY, CDR2 SVGAGI. Here the CDR3 reads CASGGTVNTGELFF. DNA for the CDR3: TGTGCCAGCGGGGGGACCGTGAACACCGGGGAGCTGTTTTTT.

This chain connects TRBV30 to TRBJ2-6; the match to TRBD1 covers 11 bases. The CDR3 totals 15 residues. Germline V lookup: CDR1 GTSNPN, CDR2 SVGIG (reference sequence). J lost 3 bases, V lost 7 bases, and 5 bases had no gene match. CDR3 nucleotide sequence: TGTGCCTCCTGGACAGGGGGCCTTGGGGCCAACGTCCTGACTTTC. It yields the protein CASWTGGLGANVLTF.

CDR3 protein: CASSIKGAGGLNEQFF. The CDR3 nucleotides are TGTGCCAGCAGCATCAAGGGAGCGGGAGGGCTAAATGAGCAGTTCTTC. The J gene is TRBJ2-1, the V gene TRBV2, with 10 bases matching TRBD2. Germline CDR1 reads SNHLY; CDR2 reads FYNNEI. The CDR3 length is 16 residues. Losses at the gene ends were 6 bases for V and 7 bases for J; bases not matched to a gene: 12.

The CDR3 here is CATSRAWGGRHNEQFF. The DNA for the CDR3 is TGTGCCACCAGCAGAGCCTGGGGGGGCCGCCATAATGAGCAGTTCTTC. This rearrangement joins TRBV15 to TRBJ2-1; D is possibly TRBD2 (7 bases). Trimming shortened V by 1 base and J by 7 bases, and 17 bases separated the two germline ends. Germline lookup yields CDR1 LNHNV and CDR2 YYDKDF (reference sequence). The length of the CDR3 is 16 residues.

The rearrangement joins TRBV15 to TRBJ2-7, with D hard to call. Per germline, CDR1 LNHNV and CDR2 YYDKDF (reference sequence). The V end lost 0 bases, the J end lost 6 bases, and 6 bases lay between the germline ends. The CDR3 consists of 12 residues. As DNA, the CDR3 is TGTGCCACCAGCAGAGATTTCCGCGAGCAGTACTTC. Translating it yields CATSRDFREQYF.

This clone has only a few counts. V and J are TRBV27 and TRBJ2-1; 12 bases map to TRBD2. Germline-derived CDR1 and CDR2 are MNHEY and SMNVEV (reference sequence). The CDR3 covers 16 residues. The V gene end was trimmed by 3 bases and the J gene end by 5 bases; junction bases not matched to a gene: 5. In DNA form, the CDR3 reads TGTGCCAGCAGTTTTCGAGGACTAGCGGGGAACAATGAGCAGTTCTTC. Translated, it gives CASSFRGLAGNNEQFF.

This clone was seen just once. The chain recombines TRBV19 with TRBJ2-2; D unresolved. CDR3 length equals 14 residues. Germline V gene sequence: CDR1 LNHDA, CDR2 SQIVND (reference sequence). Deletions cut 3 bases from V and 4 bases from J, with 9 bases between. This CDR3 reads CASSMGLGTGELFF. In nucleotides, the CDR3 is TGTGCCAGTAGTATGGGCCTGGGCACCGGGGAGCTGTTTTTT.

The chain is built from TRBV2 and TRBJ2-5, with TRBD2 identical over 11 bases. The CDR3 length is 14 residues. Unmatched junction bases numbered 4, after V lost 6 bases and J lost 4 bases. Germline values: CDR1 SNHLY, CDR2 FYNNEI. CDR3 sequence reads: CASRGGTSGETQYF. The CDR3 DNA sequence: TGTGCCAGCAGGGGCGGGACTAGCGGAGAGACCCAGTACTTC.

V and J are TRBV2 and TRBJ2-5; 10 bases agree with TRBD2. The CDR3 is 14 amino acids. V lost 6 bases to trimming and J lost 4 bases; unmatched junction nucleotides: 5. From germline, CDR1 is SNHLY and CDR2 FYNNEI. CDR3 in amino acids: CASRERGGAETQYF. DNA for the CDR3: TGTGCCAGCAGGGAGCGGGGGGGAGCAGAGACCCAGTACTTC.

The J gene is TRBJ1-3, the V gene TRBV7-2, with 10 bases aligning to TRBD1. Germline V CDR1 and CDR2: SGHTA, FQGNSA. V gave up 4 bases and J gave up 0 bases; unmatched junction bases: 3. The length of the CDR3 is 16 residues. CDR3 residues: CASSWRQGASGNTIYF. The CDR3, as DNA: TGTGCCAGCAGCTGGAGACAGGGGGCCTCTGGAAACACCATATATTTT.

This clone appeared a few times. This chain links TRBV5-1 with TRBJ1-1; D unclear. Germline-derived CDR1 and CDR2 are SGHRS and YFSETQ. This CDR3 region has 12 residues. The ends were cut back, 4 bases at V and 4 bases at J, with 8 bases in the middle. CDR3 nucleotide sequence: TGCGCCAGCAGCCTCGGGAGCACTGAAGCTTTCTTT. Its protein product is CASSLGSTEAFF.

To note about this clone: Germline is not matched at one junction end, which may reflect a read error. The chain recombines TRBV7-9 with TRBJ2-7, with 11 bases lining up with TRBD1. Per the germline V gene, CDR1 is SEHNR and CDR2 is FQNEAQ (reference sequence). The CDR3 loop spans 17 amino acids. CDR3 nucleotide sequence: TGCGCCAGCAGCCAGGGCCCCGGGACAGGGGGATACTACGAGCAGTACTTC. Translation gives CASSQGPGTGGYYEQYF.

The V call is TRBV15, the J call TRBJ2-3, with a weak D call TRBD2 (6 bases). Germline CDR1 reads LNHNV; CDR2 reads YYDKDF (reference sequence). V was shortened by 1 base and J by 6 bases, with 11 bases between the two germline ends. This CDR3 comprises 14 residues. The CDR3 DNA sequence: TGTGCCACCAGCAGAGCGGGAGTGGAGGATACGCAGTATTTT. Translating it yields CATSRAGVEDTQYF.

The rearrangement joins TRBV10-2 to TRBJ1-4; D might be TRBD1 (5 bases). This CDR3 region has 15 residues. Trimming took 0 bases from V and 7 from J, leaving 12 bases between them. Germline lookup yields CDR1 WSHSY and CDR2 SAAADI. DNA of the CDR3: TGCGCCAGCAGTGAGTCGTACAGGTTAAGTGAAAAACTGTTTTTT. It translates to CASSESYRLSEKLFF.